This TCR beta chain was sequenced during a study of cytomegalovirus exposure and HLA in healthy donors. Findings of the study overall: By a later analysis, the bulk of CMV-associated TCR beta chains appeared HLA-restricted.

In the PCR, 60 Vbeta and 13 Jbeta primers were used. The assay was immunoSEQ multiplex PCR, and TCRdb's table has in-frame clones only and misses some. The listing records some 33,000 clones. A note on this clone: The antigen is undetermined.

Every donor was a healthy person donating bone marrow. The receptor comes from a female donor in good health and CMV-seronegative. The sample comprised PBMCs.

CDR3 coding DNA: TGCGCCAGGGACGAGGACAGGAACACCGGGGAGCTGTTTTTT. Residues: CARDEDRNTGELFF. The chain uses TRBV5-1 and TRBJ2-2; a weak D match, TRBD1 (6 bases). The CDR3 loop spans 14 amino acids. CDR1 and CDR2 (germline): SGHRS, YFSETQ. Between the trimmed V and J ends, which lost 8 bases and 1 base, there was a span of 12 bases.